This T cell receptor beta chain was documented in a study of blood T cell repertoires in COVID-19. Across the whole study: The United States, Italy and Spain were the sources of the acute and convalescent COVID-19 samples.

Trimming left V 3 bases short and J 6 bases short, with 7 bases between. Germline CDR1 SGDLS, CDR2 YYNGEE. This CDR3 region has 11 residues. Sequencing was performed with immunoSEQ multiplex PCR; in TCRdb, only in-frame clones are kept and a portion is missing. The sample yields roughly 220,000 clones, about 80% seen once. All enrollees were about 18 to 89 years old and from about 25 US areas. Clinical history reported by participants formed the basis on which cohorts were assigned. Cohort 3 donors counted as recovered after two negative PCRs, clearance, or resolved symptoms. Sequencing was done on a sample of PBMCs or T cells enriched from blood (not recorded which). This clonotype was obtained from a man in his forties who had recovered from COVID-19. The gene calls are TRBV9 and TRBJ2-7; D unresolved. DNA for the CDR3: TGTGCCAGCAGCGGCCCGGGCGAGCAGTACTTC. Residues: CASSGPGEQYF. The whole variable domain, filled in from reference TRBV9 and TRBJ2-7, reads DSGVTQTPKHLITATGQRVTLRCSPRSGDLSVYWYQQSLDQGLQFLIQYYNGEERAKGNILERFSAQQFPDLHSELNLSSLELGDSALYFCASSGPGEQYFGPGTRLTVT.